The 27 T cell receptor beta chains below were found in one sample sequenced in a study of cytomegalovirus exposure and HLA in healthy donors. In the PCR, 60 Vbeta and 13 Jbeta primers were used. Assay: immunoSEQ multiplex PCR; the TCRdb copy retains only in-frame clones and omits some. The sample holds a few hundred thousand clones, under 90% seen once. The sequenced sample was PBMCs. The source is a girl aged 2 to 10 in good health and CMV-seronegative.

The DNA of the CDR3 is TGTGCCAGCAGCTTGGAGGGAGCTTTCGACTCTGGAAACACCATATATTTT. Translation gives CASSLEGAFDSGNTIYF. The V call is TRBV5-8, the J call TRBJ1-3, with D hard to call. Per germline, CDR1 SGHTS and CDR2 YDEGEE. The CDR3 covers 17 residues. V dropped 0 bases and J dropped 0 bases, with 13 bases sitting between them.

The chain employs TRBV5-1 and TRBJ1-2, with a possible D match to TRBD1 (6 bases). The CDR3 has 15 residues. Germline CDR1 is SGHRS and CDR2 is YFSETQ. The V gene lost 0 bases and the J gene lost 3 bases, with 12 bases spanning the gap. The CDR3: CASSLALGADYGYTF. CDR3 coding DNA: TGCGCCAGCAGCTTGGCCCTGGGGGCGGACTATGGCTACACCTTC.

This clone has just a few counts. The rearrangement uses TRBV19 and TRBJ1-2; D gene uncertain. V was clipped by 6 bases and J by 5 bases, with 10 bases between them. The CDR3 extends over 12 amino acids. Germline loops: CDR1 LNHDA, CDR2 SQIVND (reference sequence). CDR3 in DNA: TGTGCCAGTAGCCCCGGAGCTTATGGCTACACCTTC. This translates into CASSPGAYGYTF.

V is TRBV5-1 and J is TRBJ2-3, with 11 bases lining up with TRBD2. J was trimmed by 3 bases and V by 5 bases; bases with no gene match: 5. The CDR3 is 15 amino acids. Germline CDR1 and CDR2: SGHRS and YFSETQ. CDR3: CASSWGLAATDTQYF. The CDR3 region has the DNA TGCGCCAGCAGTTGGGGACTAGCGGCAACAGATACGCAGTATTTT.

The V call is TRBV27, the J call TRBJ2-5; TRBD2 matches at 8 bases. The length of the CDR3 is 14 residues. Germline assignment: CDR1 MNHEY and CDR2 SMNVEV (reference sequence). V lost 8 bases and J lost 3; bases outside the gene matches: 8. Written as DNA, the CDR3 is TGTGCCAGCTGTCTTGAAGCGGGGGAAGAGACCCAGTACTTC. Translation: CASCLEAGEETQYF.

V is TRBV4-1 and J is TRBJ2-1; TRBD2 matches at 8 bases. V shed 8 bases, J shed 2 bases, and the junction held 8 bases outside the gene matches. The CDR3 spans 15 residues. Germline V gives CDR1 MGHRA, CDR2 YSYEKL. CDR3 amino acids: CASGISGDAYNEQFF. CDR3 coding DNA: TGCGCCAGCGGGATTAGCGGGGATGCCTACAATGAGCAGTTCTTC.

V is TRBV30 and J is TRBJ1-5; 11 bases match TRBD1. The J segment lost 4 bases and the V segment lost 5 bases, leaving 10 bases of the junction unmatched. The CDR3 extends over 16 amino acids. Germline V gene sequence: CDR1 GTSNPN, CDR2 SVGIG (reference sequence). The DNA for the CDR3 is TGTGCCTGGGAACAAGCCGGGACAGGGGGAAATCAGCCCCAGCATTTT. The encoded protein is CAWEQAGTGGNQPQHF.

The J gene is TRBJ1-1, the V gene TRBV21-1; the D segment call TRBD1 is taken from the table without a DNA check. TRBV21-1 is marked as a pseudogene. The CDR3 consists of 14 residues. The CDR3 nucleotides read TGTGCCAGCAGCAAAACGGCAGGGGGAACTGAAGCTTTCTTT. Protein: CASSKTAGGTEAFF.

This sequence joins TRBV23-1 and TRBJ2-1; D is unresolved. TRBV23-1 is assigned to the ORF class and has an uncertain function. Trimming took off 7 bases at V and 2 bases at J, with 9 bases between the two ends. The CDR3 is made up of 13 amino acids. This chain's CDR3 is CASIGFPYNEQFF. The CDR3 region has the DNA TGCGCCAGCATCGGGTTCCCCTACAATGAGCAGTTCTTC.

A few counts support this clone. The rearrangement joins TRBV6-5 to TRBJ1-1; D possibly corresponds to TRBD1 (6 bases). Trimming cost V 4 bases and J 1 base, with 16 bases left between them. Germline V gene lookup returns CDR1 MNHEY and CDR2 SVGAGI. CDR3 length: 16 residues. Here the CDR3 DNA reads TGTGCCAGCAGTTCCCGGGCGGGAGGGGGGAACACTGAAGCTTTCTTT. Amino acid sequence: CASSSRAGGGNTEAFF.

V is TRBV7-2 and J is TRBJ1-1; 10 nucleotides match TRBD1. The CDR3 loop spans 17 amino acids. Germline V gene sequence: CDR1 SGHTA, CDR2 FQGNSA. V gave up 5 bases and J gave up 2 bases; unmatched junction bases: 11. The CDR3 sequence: CASSETRDRGLNTEAFF. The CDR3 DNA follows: TGTGCCAGCAGCGAAACCCGGGACAGGGGTTTAAACACTGAAGCTTTCTTT.

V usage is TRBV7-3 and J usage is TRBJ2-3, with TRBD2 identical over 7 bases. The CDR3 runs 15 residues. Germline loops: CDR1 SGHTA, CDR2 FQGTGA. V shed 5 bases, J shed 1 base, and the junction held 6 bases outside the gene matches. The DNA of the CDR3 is TGTGCCAGCAGCCCCATGGGGGGGGGCACAGATACGCAGTATTTT. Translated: CASSPMGGGTDTQYF.

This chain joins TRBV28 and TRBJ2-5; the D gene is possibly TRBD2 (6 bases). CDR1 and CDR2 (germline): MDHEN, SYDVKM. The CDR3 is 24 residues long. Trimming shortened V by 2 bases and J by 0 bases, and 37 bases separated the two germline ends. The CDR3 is CASSLIKPKNTRDFNDEYQETQYF. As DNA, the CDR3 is TGTGCCAGCAGTTTAATTAAGCCCAAGAACACCCGGGACTTCAATGACGAGTACCAAGAGACCCAGTACTTC.

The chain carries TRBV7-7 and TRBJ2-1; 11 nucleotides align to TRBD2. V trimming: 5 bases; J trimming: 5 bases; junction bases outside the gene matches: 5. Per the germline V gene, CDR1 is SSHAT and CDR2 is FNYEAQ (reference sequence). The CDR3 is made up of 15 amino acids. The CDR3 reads CASSRSGGEHNEQFF. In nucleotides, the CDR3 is TGTGCCAGCAGCCGTAGCGGGGGGGAGCACAATGAGCAGTTCTTC.

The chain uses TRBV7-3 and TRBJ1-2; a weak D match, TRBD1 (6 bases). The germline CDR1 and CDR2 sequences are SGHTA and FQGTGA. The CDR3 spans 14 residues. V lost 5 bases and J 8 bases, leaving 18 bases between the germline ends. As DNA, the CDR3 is TGTGCCAGCAGCCCGGGGCCACAGGGTTGGGGCTACACCTTC. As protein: CASSPGPQGWGYTF. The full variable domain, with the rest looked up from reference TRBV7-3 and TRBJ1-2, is GAGVSQTPSNKVTEKGKYVELRCDPISGHTALYWYRQSLGQGPEFLIYFQGTGAADDSGLPNDRFFAVRPEGSVSTLKIQRTERGDSAVYLCASSPGPQGWGYTFGSGTRLTVV.

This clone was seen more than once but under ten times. The CDR3 sequence: CASSYTGHSNQPQHF. CDR3 sequence (DNA): TGTGCCAGCAGTTATACAGGGCATAGCAATCAGCCCCAGCATTTT. This sequence joins TRBV28 and TRBJ1-5; maybe TRBD1 (6 bases). Per the germline V gene, CDR1 is MDHEN and CDR2 is SYDVKM. Deletions cut 4 bases from V and 0 bases from J, with 10 bases between. CDR3 length: 15 amino acids. Combining the CDR3 with reference TRBV28 and TRBJ1-5 gives the whole variable domain DVKVTQSSRYLVKRTGEKVFLECVQDMDHENMFWYRQDPGLGLRLIYFSYDVKMKEKGDIPEGYSVSREKKERFSLILESASTNQTSMYLCASSYTGHSNQPQHFGDGTRLSIL.

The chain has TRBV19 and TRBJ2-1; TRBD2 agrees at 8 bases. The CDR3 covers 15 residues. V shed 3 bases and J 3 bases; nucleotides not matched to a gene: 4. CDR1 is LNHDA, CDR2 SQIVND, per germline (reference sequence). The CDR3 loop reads CASSIQRGNYNEQFF. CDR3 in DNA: TGTGCCAGTAGTATCCAGCGGGGGAACTACAATGAGCAGTTCTTC.

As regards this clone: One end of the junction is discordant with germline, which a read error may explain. The DNA for the CDR3 is TGTGCCAGCAGCTTCGCAGGGCAGGGTAGTGTCTTC. It is translated as CASSFAGQGSVF. The rearrangement links TRBV7-9 to TRBJ2-1; D is perhaps TRBD1 (5 bases). Per germline, CDR1 SEHNR and CDR2 FQNEAQ (reference sequence). The CDR3 spans 12 residues. The complete variable domain, with remaining parts taken from reference TRBV7-9 and TRBJ2-1, reads DTGVSQNPRHKITKRGQNVTFRCDPISEHNRLYWYRQTLGQGPEFLTYFQNEAQLEKSRLLSDRFSAERPKGSFSTLEIQRTEQGDSAMYLCASSFAGQGSVFGPGTRLTVL.

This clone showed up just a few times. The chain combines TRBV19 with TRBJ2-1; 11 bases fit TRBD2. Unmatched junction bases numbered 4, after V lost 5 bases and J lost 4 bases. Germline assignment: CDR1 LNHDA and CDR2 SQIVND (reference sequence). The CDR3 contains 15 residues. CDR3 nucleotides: TGTGCCAGTAGTGAGACTAGCGGGGTATACAATGAGCAGTTCTTC. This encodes CASSETSGVYNEQFF.

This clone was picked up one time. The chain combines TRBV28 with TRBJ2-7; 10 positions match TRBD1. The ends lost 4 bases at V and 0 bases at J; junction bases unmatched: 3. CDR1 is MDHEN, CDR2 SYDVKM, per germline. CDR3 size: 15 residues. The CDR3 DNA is TGTGCCAGCAGTTGGGACAGGGGACCCTCCTACGAGCAGTACTTC. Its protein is CASSWDRGPSYEQYF. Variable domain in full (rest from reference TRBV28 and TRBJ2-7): DVKVTQSSRYLVKRTGEKVFLECVQDMDHENMFWYRQDPGLGLRLIYFSYDVKMKEKGDIPEGYSVSREKKERFSLILESASTNQTSMYLCASSWDRGPSYEQYFGPGTRLTVT.

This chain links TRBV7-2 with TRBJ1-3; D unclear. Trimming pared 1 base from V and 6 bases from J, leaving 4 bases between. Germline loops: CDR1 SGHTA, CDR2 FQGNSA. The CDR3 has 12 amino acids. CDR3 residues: CASSLVLNTIYF. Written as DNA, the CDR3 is TGTGCCAGCAGCTTAGTACTAAACACCATATATTTT. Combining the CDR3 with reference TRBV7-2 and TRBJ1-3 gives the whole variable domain GAGVSQSPSNKVTEKGKDVELRCDPISGHTALYWYRQSLGQGLEFLIYFQGNSAPDKSGLPSDRFSAERTGGSVSTLTIQRTQQEDSAVYLCASSLVLNTIYFGEGSWLTVV.

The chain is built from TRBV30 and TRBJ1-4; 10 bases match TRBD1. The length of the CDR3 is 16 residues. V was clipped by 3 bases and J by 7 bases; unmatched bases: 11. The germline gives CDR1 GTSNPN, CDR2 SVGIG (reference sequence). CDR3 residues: CAWRGTGAGEGEKLFF. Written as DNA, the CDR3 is TGTGCCTGGAGGGGGACAGGGGCCGGAGAGGGTGAAAAACTGTTTTTT.

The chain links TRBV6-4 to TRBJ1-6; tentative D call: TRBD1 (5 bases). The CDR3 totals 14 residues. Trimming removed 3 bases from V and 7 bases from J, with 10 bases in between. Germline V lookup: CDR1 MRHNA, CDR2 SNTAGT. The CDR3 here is CASSERQGNSPLHF. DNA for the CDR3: TGTGCCAGCAGTGAAAGGCAGGGAAATTCACCCCTCCACTTT.

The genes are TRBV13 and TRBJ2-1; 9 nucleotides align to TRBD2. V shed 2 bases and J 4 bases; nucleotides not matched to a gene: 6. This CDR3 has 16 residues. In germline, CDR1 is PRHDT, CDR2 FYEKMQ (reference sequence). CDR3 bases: TGTGCCAGCAGCTTACGTACTAGCGGGCAGTACAATGAGCAGTTCTTC. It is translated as CASSLRTSGQYNEQFF. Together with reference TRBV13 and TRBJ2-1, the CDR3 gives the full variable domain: AAGVIQSPRHLIKEKRETATLKCYPIPRHDTVYWYQQGPGQDPQFLISFYEKMQSDKGSIPDRFSAQQFSDYHSELNMSSLELGDSALYFCASSLRTSGQYNEQFFGPGTRLTVL.

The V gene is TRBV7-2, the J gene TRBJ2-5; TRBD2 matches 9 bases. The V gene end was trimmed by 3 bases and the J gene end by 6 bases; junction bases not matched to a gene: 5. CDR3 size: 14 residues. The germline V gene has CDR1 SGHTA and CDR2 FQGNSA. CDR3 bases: TGTGCCAGCAGCTTCAGCGGGGGGAGGAAGACCCAGTACTTC. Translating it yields CASSFSGGRKTQYF.

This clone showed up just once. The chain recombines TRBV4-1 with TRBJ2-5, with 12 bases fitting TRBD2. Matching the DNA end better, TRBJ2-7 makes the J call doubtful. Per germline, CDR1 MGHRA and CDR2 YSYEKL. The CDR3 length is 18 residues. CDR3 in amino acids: CASRTLAGGPVSSYEQYF. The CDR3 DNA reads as TGCGCCAGCAGGACGCTAGCGGGGGGGCCAGTAAGTTCCTACGAGCAGTACTTC.

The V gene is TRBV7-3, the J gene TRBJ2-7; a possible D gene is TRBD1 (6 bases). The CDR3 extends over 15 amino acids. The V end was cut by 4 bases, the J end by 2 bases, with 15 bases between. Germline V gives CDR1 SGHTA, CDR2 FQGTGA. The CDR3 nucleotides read TGTGCCAGCAGCTCAGGCAACAGGGCCCCCTACGAGCAGTACTTC. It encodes CASSSGNRAPYEQYF.